The clone carrying this T cell receptor beta chain appeared many times. Amplification yielded TCR beta CDR3 regions, with RNA transcripts as the source. An initial round of RT-PCR targeting the TCR CDR3 relied on the HTBI primer set. TCRdb passed the multiplex PCR reads through MiXCR, listing each CDR3 protein once. The data show around 350,000 distinct CDR3 sequences, approximately 19% seen once. The data were taken from a study of T cells in Graves' hyperthyroidism and ophthalmopathy. Looking at the study overall: Peripheral blood specimens were obtained at initial diagnosis, prior to any treatment.

Trimming left V 7 bases short and J 4 bases short, with 11 bases between. The germline V gene has CDR1 SGHNT and CDR2 YYREEE (reference sequence). The CDR3 has 12 residues. Uncontrolled infection, other autoimmune disease, pregnancy or lactation disqualified patients from enrolment. The clonotype was recovered from a woman younger than 35 with Graves' hyperthyroidism. The sequencing sample was made of blood. The chain uses TRBV5-4 and TRBJ2-5; D is unclear. CDR3 residues: CASGRKGETQYF. The DNA of the CDR3 is TGTGCCAGCGGGCGGAAGGGAGAGACCCAGTACTTC.